The subject of this entry is one T cell receptor (beta chain). As yet, its antigen is unknown. TCRdb re-called the RT-PCR reads with MiXCR, one entry per CDR3 protein. Altogether 550,000 to 800,000 distinct CDR3 sequences are present, approximately 13% being singletons, with the ten largest covering 6% to 8%. This record comes from a study of response to subunit inactivated influenza vaccine. Study findings and constraints: It was suggested by the authors that few new T cells are recruited by each seasonal influenza vaccination.

CDR1 and CDR2 (germline): KGHSH, LQKENI. CDR3 length equals 14 residues. Trimming left V 2 bases short and J 5 bases short, with 13 bases between. Specimen: PBMCs from blood, collected around 15 days before vaccination. This receptor was taken from a man aged 45-65 years who received an inactivated influenza vaccine. The rearrangement links TRBV18 to TRBJ2-7; a possible D gene is TRBD1 (8 bases). CDR3 in amino acids: CASSPTGGEDEQYF. In nucleotides, the CDR3 is TGTGCCAGCTCACCAACAGGGGGGGAGGACGAGCAGTACTTC.